The T cell receptor beta chain under discussion was sequenced for a study of blood T cell repertoires in COVID-19. Study in general: From the United States, Italy and Spain came samples of acute and convalescent COVID-19.

Assay: immunoSEQ multiplex PCR; the TCRdb copy retains only in-frame clones and omits some. The table shows 200,000 to 250,000 clones, with around 80% occurring only once. V shed 7 bases and J shed 5 bases, with 16 bases lying between them. This CDR3 contains 14 residues. Germline-derived CDR1 and CDR2 are SNHLY and FYNNEI. The rearrangement links TRBV2 to TRBJ2-3, with a possible D match to TRBD2 (5 bases). This sequence originates from a man aged 25-45 years with acute COVID-19. The sample taken for sequencing was PBMCs or T cells enriched from blood (not recorded which). The chain's CDR3 is CASTGRSAGDTQYF. The CDR3 region has the DNA TGTGCCAGCACTGGACGTTCTGCGGGAGATACGCAGTATTTT.